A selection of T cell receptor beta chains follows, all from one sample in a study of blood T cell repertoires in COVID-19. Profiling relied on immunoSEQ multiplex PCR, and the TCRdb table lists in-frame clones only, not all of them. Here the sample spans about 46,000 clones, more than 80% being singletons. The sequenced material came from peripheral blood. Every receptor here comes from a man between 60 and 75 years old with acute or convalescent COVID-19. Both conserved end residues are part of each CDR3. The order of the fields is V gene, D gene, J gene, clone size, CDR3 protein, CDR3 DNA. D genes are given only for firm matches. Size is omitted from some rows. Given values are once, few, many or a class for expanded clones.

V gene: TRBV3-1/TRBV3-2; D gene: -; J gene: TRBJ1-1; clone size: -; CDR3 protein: CASSLRVRGEAFF; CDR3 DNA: TGTGCCAGCAGCCTCAGGGTTAGGGGTGAAGCTTTCTTT
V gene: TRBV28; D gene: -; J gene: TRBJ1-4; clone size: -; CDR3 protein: CASSPHGSSNEKLFF; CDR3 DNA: TGTGCCAGCAGCCCCCATGGGAGTTCAAATGAAAAACTGTTTTTT
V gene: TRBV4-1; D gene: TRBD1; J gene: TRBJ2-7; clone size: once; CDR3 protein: CASSQTGEGYEQYF; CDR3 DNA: TGCGCCAGCAGCCAAACAGGGGAAGGATACGAGCAGTACTTC
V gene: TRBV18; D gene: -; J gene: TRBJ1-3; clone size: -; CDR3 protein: CASSPYDGSGNTIYF; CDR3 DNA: TGTGCCAGCTCACCGTACGACGGGTCCGGAAACACCATATATTTT
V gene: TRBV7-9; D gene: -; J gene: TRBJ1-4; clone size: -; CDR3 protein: CASSPAWGAKLFF; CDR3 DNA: TGTGCCAGCAGCCCGGCGTGGGGAGCAAAACTGTTTTTT
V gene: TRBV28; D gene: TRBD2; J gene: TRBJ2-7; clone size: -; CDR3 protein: CASSLISSSGSYEQYF; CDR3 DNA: TGTGCCAGCAGTTTAATTTCGTCTAGCGGGAGCTACGAGCAGTACTTC
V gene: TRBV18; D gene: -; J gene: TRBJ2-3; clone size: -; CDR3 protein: CASSPDRITDTQYF; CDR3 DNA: TGTGCCAGCTCACCAGACAGGATCACAGATACGCAGTATTTT
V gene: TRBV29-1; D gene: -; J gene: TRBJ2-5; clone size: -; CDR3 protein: CSARDNQETQYF; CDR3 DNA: TGCAGCGCCCGGGACAACCAAGAGACCCAGTACTTC
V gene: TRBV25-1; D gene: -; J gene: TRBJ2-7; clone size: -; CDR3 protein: CASSAGYEQYF; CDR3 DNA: TGTGCCAGCAGTGCGGGCTACGAGCAGTACTTC
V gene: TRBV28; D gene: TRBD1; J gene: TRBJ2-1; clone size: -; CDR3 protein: CASSLVVGTGNNEQFF; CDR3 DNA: TGTGCCAGCAGTTTAGTCGTCGGGACAGGAAACAATGAGCAGTTCTTC
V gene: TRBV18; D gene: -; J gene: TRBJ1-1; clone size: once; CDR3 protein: CASSLGGGNTEAFF; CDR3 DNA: TGTGCCAGCTCACTAGGAGGTGGGAACACTGAAGCTTTCTTT
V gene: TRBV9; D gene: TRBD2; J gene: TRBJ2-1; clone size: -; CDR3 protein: CASSAESGRRDEQFF; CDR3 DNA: TGTGCCAGCAGCGCCGAAAGCGGGAGGAGGGATGAGCAGTTCTTC
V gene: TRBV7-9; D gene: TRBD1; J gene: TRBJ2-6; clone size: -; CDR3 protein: CASSLAQGATPNVLTF; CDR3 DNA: TGTGCCAGCAGCTTAGCACAGGGGGCTACCCCAAACGTCCTGACTTTC
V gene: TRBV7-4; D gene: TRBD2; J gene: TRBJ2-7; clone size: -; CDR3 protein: CASSRGDPAGVGRPYEQYF; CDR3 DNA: TGTGCCAGCAGCCGTGGCGACCCGGCGGGAGTAGGTAGACCCTACGAGCAGTACTTC
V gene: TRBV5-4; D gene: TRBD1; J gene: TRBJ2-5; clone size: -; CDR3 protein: CASSLDRGLQYF; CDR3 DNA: TGTGCCAGCAGTCTTGACAGGGGCCTCCAGTACTTC
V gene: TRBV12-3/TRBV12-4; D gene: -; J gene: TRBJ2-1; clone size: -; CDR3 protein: CASSLEPSHEQFF; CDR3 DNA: TGTGCCAGCAGTTTGGAGCCCAGCCATGAGCAGTTCTTC
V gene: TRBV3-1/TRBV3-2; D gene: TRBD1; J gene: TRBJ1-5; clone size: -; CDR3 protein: CASSQGQGQQPQHF; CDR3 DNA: TGTGCCAGCAGCCAAGGACAGGGACAACAGCCCCAGCATTTT